This TCR beta chain was captured by sequencing in a study of cytomegalovirus exposure and HLA in healthy donors. PCR used 60 Vbeta primers and 13 Jbeta primers. Generated by immunoSEQ multiplex PCR, the TCRdb table keeps only in-frame clones and is missing some. The table includes a few hundred thousand clones, roughly 81% detected once. Whole-study results and caveats: HLA-A and HLA-B allele assignments for most subjects were reportedly predicted accurately using TCR beta sequences. Through in vitro validation, a few CMV-associated chains were shown to be specific for CMV antigens. Judged likely to be a sequencing artifact was a cluster of highly shared sequence variants. In a later analysis, an Asian-associated ancestry cluster reportedly showed fewer N-insertions than the roughly 700-donor mean.

Of note for this clone: Its antigen is currently unknown.

The sequence was obtained from a woman aged 40 to 50 in good health and CMV-seropositive. Material for sequencing was PBMCs.

The CDR3 is CASSPARGNTEAFF. The CDR3 DNA reads TGTGCCAGCAGCCCAGCGCGAGGGAACACTGAAGCTTTCTTT. The rearrangement uses TRBV11-2 and TRBJ1-1; no firm D call. The CDR3 consists of 14 residues. Between the trimmed V and J ends, which lost 5 bases and 1 base, there was a span of 11 bases. The germline CDR1 and CDR2 sequences are SGHAT and FQNNGV.